A selection of T cell receptor beta chains follows, all from one sample in a study of neurological immune-mediated disorders. MiXCR was run by TCRdb on the 5' RACE reads, yielding one entry per CDR3 protein. The sample has roughly 53,000 distinct CDR3 sequences; about 8% are singletons. Input material: PBMCs. The origin of the receptors is a middle-aged woman in good health. The CDR3 runs from the conserved cysteine through the conserved F or W. Each record gives: V gene, clone size, D gene, J gene, CDR3 protein, CDR3 DNA. D genes are given only for firm matches. For some rows the clone size is stated as once, few or many, or as a class when expanded; others skip it.

v_call: TRBV7-2
clone_size: many
d_call: NA
j_call: TRBJ1-5
cdr3_aa: CASSFVGGGQPQHF
cdr3_nt: TGTGCCAGCAGCTTCGTTGGGGGCGGTCAGCCCCAGCATTTT

v_call: TRBV20-1
clone_size: many
d_call: NA
j_call: TRBJ2-7
cdr3_aa: CSARRYTGNSYEQYF
cdr3_nt: TGCAGTGCTAGAAGGTATACCGGGAACTCCTACGAGCAGTACTTC

v_call: TRBV7-2
clone_size: many
d_call: TRBD2
j_call: TRBJ2-2
cdr3_aa: CASSSRASGNTGELFF
cdr3_nt: TGTGCCAGCAGCTCACGGGCTAGCGGTAACACCGGGGAGCTGTTTTTT

v_call: TRBV10-2
clone_size: NA
d_call: NA
j_call: TRBJ1-2
cdr3_aa: CASSENAGIDYGYTF
cdr3_nt: TGCGCCAGCAGTGAGAATGCAGGGATAGACTATGGCTACACCTTC

v_call: TRBV20-1
clone_size: many
d_call: TRBD2
j_call: TRBJ2-3
cdr3_aa: CSARAVDLSGGPDTQYF
cdr3_nt: TGCAGTGCTAGAGCCGTCGACCTTAGCGGGGGGCCAGATACGCAGTATTTT

v_call: TRBV5-6
clone_size: many
d_call: NA
j_call: TRBJ2-5
cdr3_aa: CASSLEGVETQYF
cdr3_nt: TGTGCCAGCAGCTTGGAAGGGGTGGAGACCCAGTACTTC

v_call: TRBV5-1
clone_size: many
d_call: NA
j_call: TRBJ1-4
cdr3_aa: CASSSGAANEKLFF
cdr3_nt: TGCGCCAGCAGTTCAGGGGCTGCTAATGAAAAACTGTTTTTT

v_call: TRBV15
clone_size: many
d_call: TRBD2
j_call: TRBJ2-1
cdr3_aa: CATSIERGGYNEQFF
cdr3_nt: TGTGCCACCAGCATAGAGCGGGGGGGGTACAATGAGCAGTTCTTC

v_call: TRBV24-1
clone_size: NA
d_call: TRBD1
j_call: TRBJ2-3
cdr3_aa: CATSDPGQGADTQYF
cdr3_nt: TGTGCCACCAGTGATCCGGGACAGGGGGCAGATACGCAGTATTTT

v_call: TRBV7-2
clone_size: many
d_call: NA
j_call: TRBJ1-2
cdr3_aa: CASSLNYGYTF
cdr3_nt: TGTGCCAGCAGCCTTAACTATGGCTACACCTTC

v_call: TRBV6-2/TRBV6-3
clone_size: many
d_call: NA
j_call: TRBJ2-4
cdr3_aa: CASSYGGFIAKNIQYF
cdr3_nt: TGTGCCAGCAGTTACGGGGGGTTCATAGCCAAAAACATTCAGTACTTC

v_call: TRBV4-3
clone_size: many
d_call: TRBD1
j_call: TRBJ2-2
cdr3_aa: CASSQDLGTGGVLGELFF
cdr3_nt: TGCGCCAGCAGCCAAGATCTTGGGACAGGGGGCGTTCTAGGGGAGCTGTTTTTT

v_call: TRBV20-1
clone_size: many
d_call: NA
j_call: TRBJ1-1
cdr3_aa: CSARATTEAFF
cdr3_nt: TGCAGTGCTAGAGCCACCACTGAAGCTTTCTTT

v_call: TRBV5-4
clone_size: many
d_call: NA
j_call: TRBJ2-2
cdr3_aa: CASSLDGSNTGELFF
cdr3_nt: TGTGCCAGCAGCTTGGACGGATCGAACACCGGGGAGCTGTTTTTT

v_call: TRBV11-1
clone_size: many
d_call: NA
j_call: TRBJ1-1
cdr3_aa: CASSSGFTNTEAFF
cdr3_nt: TGTGCCAGCAGCTCAGGGTTTACGAACACTGAAGCTTTCTTT

v_call: TRBV7-9
clone_size: many
d_call: NA
j_call: TRBJ1-2
cdr3_aa: CASSFGGMGVGYTF
cdr3_nt: TGTGCCAGCAGCTTTGGAGGGATGGGCGTTGGCTACACCTTC

v_call: TRBV5-1
clone_size: many
d_call: TRBD2
j_call: TRBJ2-3
cdr3_aa: CASSPGLAGDTDTQYF
cdr3_nt: TGCGCCAGCAGCCCGGGACTAGCGGGGGACACAGATACGCAGTATTTT

v_call: TRBV7-2
clone_size: many
d_call: NA
j_call: TRBJ2-7
cdr3_aa: CASSLAVSYEQYF
cdr3_nt: TGTGCCAGCAGCTTGGCCGTCTCCTACGAGCAGTACTTC

v_call: TRBV2
clone_size: many
d_call: NA
j_call: TRBJ1-4
cdr3_aa: CASSEGPAVANEKLFF
cdr3_nt: TGTGCCAGCAGTGAAGGACCGGCTGTAGCTAATGAAAAACTGTTTTTT

v_call: TRBV6-5
clone_size: many
d_call: TRBD1
j_call: TRBJ2-3
cdr3_aa: CASSLQGTSTDTQYF
cdr3_nt: TGTGCCAGCAGCTTACAGGGGACCTCCACAGATACGCAGTATTTT

v_call: TRBV20-1
clone_size: many
d_call: NA
j_call: TRBJ2-5
cdr3_aa: CSARGAAALHQETQYF
cdr3_nt: TGCAGTGCTAGAGGGGCGGCAGCCCTCCACCAAGAGACCCAGTACTTC

v_call: TRBV7-2
clone_size: NA
d_call: NA
j_call: TRBJ2-3
cdr3_aa: CASSFGGPTDTQYF
cdr3_nt: TGTGCCAGCAGCTTCGGGGGGCCCACAGATACGCAGTATTTT

v_call: TRBV2
clone_size: few
d_call: NA
j_call: TRBJ1-1
cdr3_aa: CASSAGHTNTEAFF
cdr3_nt: TGTGCCAGCAGTGCAGGACACACGAACACTGAAGCTTTCTTT

v_call: TRBV12-3/TRBV12-4
clone_size: many
d_call: NA
j_call: TRBJ2-3
cdr3_aa: CASSFEATDTQYF
cdr3_nt: TGTGCCAGCAGTTTTGAGGCTACGGATACGCAGTATTTT

v_call: TRBV6-5
clone_size: many
d_call: NA
j_call: TRBJ1-2
cdr3_aa: CASSYAPNTNYGYTF
cdr3_nt: TGTGCCAGCAGTTACGCCCCAAACACCAACTATGGCTACACCTTC

v_call: TRBV27
clone_size: many
d_call: NA
j_call: TRBJ1-4
cdr3_aa: CASSNRVGGEKLFF
cdr3_nt: TGTGCCAGCTCAAACAGGGTTGGAGGGGAAAAACTGTTTTTT

v_call: TRBV12-3/TRBV12-4
clone_size: many
d_call: NA
j_call: TRBJ1-4
cdr3_aa: CASSRDTRGEKLFF
cdr3_nt: TGTGCCAGCAGCCGGGACACCCGAGGTGAAAAACTGTTTTTT

v_call: TRBV7-9
clone_size: many
d_call: NA
j_call: TRBJ1-1
cdr3_aa: CASSTQGMNTEAFF
cdr3_nt: TGTGCCAGCAGTACCCAGGGCATGAACACTGAAGCTTTCTTT

v_call: TRBV7-2
clone_size: many
d_call: TRBD2
j_call: TRBJ2-1
cdr3_aa: CASRRLAGGFNEQFF
cdr3_nt: TGTGCCAGCAGAAGGCTGGCGGGAGGTTTCAATGAGCAGTTCTTC

v_call: TRBV12-3/TRBV12-4
clone_size: many
d_call: NA
j_call: TRBJ1-6
cdr3_aa: CASSPLSRDSPLHF
cdr3_nt: TGTGCCAGCAGTCCGCTCAGCAGAGATTCACCCCTCCACTTT

v_call: TRBV27
clone_size: many
d_call: NA
j_call: TRBJ1-3
cdr3_aa: CASSRADGNTIYF
cdr3_nt: TGTGCCAGCAGTCGGGCGGACGGAAACACCATATATTTT

v_call: TRBV5-1
clone_size: many
d_call: TRBD2
j_call: TRBJ2-7
cdr3_aa: CASSLGAGEVYEQYF
cdr3_nt: TGCGCCAGCAGCTTGGGAGCGGGAGAAGTTTACGAGCAGTACTTC

v_call: TRBV9
clone_size: few
d_call: TRBD1
j_call: TRBJ2-3
cdr3_aa: CASSLQGAMDTQYF
cdr3_nt: TGTGCCAGCAGCCTCCAGGGGGCCATGGATACGCAGTATTTT

v_call: TRBV4-3
clone_size: many
d_call: NA
j_call: TRBJ2-5
cdr3_aa: CASSQDLEKTQYF
cdr3_nt: TGCGCCAGCAGCCAAGATCTCGAAAAGACCCAGTACTTC

v_call: TRBV10-3
clone_size: many
d_call: TRBD1
j_call: TRBJ2-5
cdr3_aa: CAISETWDSKQETQYF
cdr3_nt: TGTGCCATCAGTGAGACCTGGGACAGCAAGCAAGAGACCCAGTACTTC

v_call: TRBV6-5
clone_size: NA
d_call: TRBD1
j_call: TRBJ2-3
cdr3_aa: CASSYKGQGGGTHYF
cdr3_nt: TGTGCCAGCAGTTACAAGGGACAGGGAGGGGGTACGCACTACTTT

v_call: TRBV5-1
clone_size: many
d_call: NA
j_call: TRBJ1-1
cdr3_aa: CASSPPHSTEAFF
cdr3_nt: TGCGCCAGCAGCCCACCACATAGCACTGAAGCTTTCTTT

v_call: TRBV7-2
clone_size: many
d_call: TRBD1
j_call: TRBJ2-5
cdr3_aa: CASSRKTLQQGALTQYYF
cdr3_nt: TGTGCCAGCAGCCGAAAAACCTTACAGCAGGGGGCCTTGACCCAGTACTACTTC

v_call: TRBV18
clone_size: many
d_call: NA
j_call: TRBJ2-7
cdr3_aa: CASSPGDEAGEQYF
cdr3_nt: TGTGCCAGCTCACCTGGCGACGAGGCCGGCGAGCAGTACTTC

v_call: TRBV5-8
clone_size: many
d_call: TRBD1
j_call: TRBJ1-1
cdr3_aa: CASSSRDRGFRRTEAFF
cdr3_nt: TGTGCCAGCAGCTCGCGGGACAGGGGATTCCGCAGGACTGAAGCTTTCTTT